This T cell receptor (beta chain) originates from a study of CXCR3-negative and CXCR3-positive naive CD8 T cells. Points from the study as a whole: Cryopreservation partially decreased CXCR3 expression, and most assays used fresh PBMCs. Comparably high diversity marked both naive subsets, whereas memory CD8+ cells had much lower diversity. Naive cells used TRBV-TRBJ genes in much the same way whether CXCR3-negative or CXCR3-positive; memory cells did not.

The libraries of TRB cDNA were constructed through 5' RACE using UMI labels. No DNA is given; TCRdb re-called the 5' RACE reads and lists each CDR3 protein once. The sample data list tens of thousands of distinct CDR3 sequences. CDR3 size: 15 residues. Germline CDR1 and CDR2: SNHLY and FYNNEI. As concerns this clonotype: Antigen specificity is unknown.

Sequencing was carried out using naive CXCR3- CD8+ T cells from blood. Subset of the sample: CD45RO-CCR7+CD27+CD95- naive CD8+ T cells lacking CXCR3 (TNR3-). The TCR sequence derives from a human donor in good health. Some clones in this sample may be carry-over from other donors' samples. This chain links TRBV2 with TRBJ2-4. The CDR3 sequence is CASSPSPEAKNIQYF.